This T cell receptor beta chain is drawn from a study of PD-1 blockade in classical Hodgkin lymphoma. Time point given: cycle 4 day 1 (C4D1), after more than five weeks of nivolumab. Relapses following autologous stem cell transplantation were seen in all patients, with brentuximab vedotin exposure varying. Only in-frame clones appear in the TCRdb table, and some are missing; sequencing was by immunoSEQ multiplex PCR. The sample holds about 21,000 clones, approximately 85% seen once. Germline-derived CDR1 and CDR2 are SQVTM and ANQGSEA. This CDR3 has 13 amino acids. V shed 5 bases and J shed 0 bases, with 10 bases lying between them.

The chain has TRBV29-1 and TRBJ1-2, with D perhaps matching TRBD1 (6 bases). The sequence was collected from a human donor with classical Hodgkin lymphoma. This specimen was peripheral blood mononuclear cells (PBMCs), taken before the fourth cycle of nivolumab. CDR3 DNA sequence: TGCAGCGTTACAGGGAGGGCTAACTATGGCTACACCTTC. This translates into CSVTGRANYGYTF.